This TCR beta chain was sequenced in a study of neurological immune-mediated disorders. Broader study findings: None of the CDR3 amino acid sequences of expanded clones recurred across subjects, suggesting private repertoires in all groups.

TCRdb re-called the 5' RACE reads with MiXCR, one entry per CDR3 protein. Here the sample spans roughly 62,000 distinct CDR3 sequences, about 4% being singletons. In its sample, this clonotype was seen many times. Antigen: not known. The sequencing sample was made of PBMCs. The origin of this receptor is a woman in her 50s with multiple sclerosis.

Here the CDR3 reads CSARVGGGSQPQHF. The CDR3 bases are TGCAGTGCTAGAGTAGGTGGGGGATCCCAGCCCCAGCATTTT. The J gene is TRBJ1-5, the V gene TRBV20-1, with D possibly matching TRBD1 (5 bases). CDR3 length: 14 amino acids. CDR1 is DFQATT and CDR2 is SNEGSKA in the germline V gene (reference sequence). V lost 1 base and J 7 bases, leaving 14 bases between the germline ends.